This passage covers 23 T cell receptor beta chains from one sample sequenced in a study of T cells in Graves' hyperthyroidism and ophthalmopathy. Amplification yielded TCR beta CDR3 regions, with RNA transcripts as the source. Primed by the HTBI set, a first-round RT-PCR was run on the TCR CDR3. MiXCR, applied by TCRdb to the multiplex PCR reads, yields one record per CDR3 protein. The profile shows about 360,000 distinct CDR3 sequences, 15% to 18% of them singletons. What was sequenced was blood. These TCRs come from a woman aged 18-29 years with Graves' hyperthyroidism that later progressed to Graves' ophthalmopathy.

This clonotype was recorded a few times. J is TRBJ2-7 and V is TRBV7-9, with 10 positions matching TRBD2. The CDR3 contains 16 residues. Germline V gene sequence: CDR1 SEHNR, CDR2 FQNEAQ (reference sequence). V gave up 3 bases and J gave up 2 bases; unmatched junction bases: 7. Written as DNA, the CDR3 is TGTGCCAGCAGCTTTTTGGCTAGCGGGAGTACCTACGAGCAGTACTTC. Translated: CASSFLASGSTYEQYF.

The V call is TRBV9, the J call TRBJ2-4, with 8 bases matching TRBD1. V lost 4 bases and J lost 7; bases outside the gene matches: 7. CDR1 SGDLS and CDR2 YYNGEE come from the germline V gene. The CDR3 extends over 14 amino acids. The chain's CDR3 is CASSPGQGRNIQYF. The CDR3 DNA sequence: TGTGCCAGCAGCCCCGGACAGGGACGGAACATTCAGTACTTC.

This chain uses TRBV19 with TRBJ1-2; D may be TRBD1 (5 bases). V was shortened by 3 bases and J by 3 bases, with 11 bases between the two germline ends. CDR1 LNHDA and CDR2 SQIVND come from the germline V gene (reference sequence). The CDR3 runs 14 residues. The CDR3 spells CASSIEGTDYGYTF. Written as DNA, the CDR3 is TGTGCCAGTAGTATTGAGGGGACCGACTATGGCTACACCTTC. Using reference TRBV19 and TRBJ1-2 for the parts outside the CDR3, the full variable domain is DGGITQSPKYLFRKEGQNVTLSCEQNLNHDAMYWYRQDPGQGLRLIYYSQIVNDFQKGDIAEGYSVSREKKESFPLTVTSAQKNPTAFYLCASSIEGTDYGYTFGSGTRLTVV.

Ten or more counts support this clonotype. The V gene is TRBV10-3, the J gene TRBJ1-2; a possible D gene is TRBD1 (6 bases). V dropped 3 bases and J dropped 2 bases, with 16 bases sitting between them. This CDR3 has 16 residues. The V gene's germline CDR1 is ENHRY and CDR2 SYGVKD. In DNA, the CDR3 is TGTGCCATCAGTGATAGGGGGGGGATTCAAAACTATGGCTACACCTTC. Translated: CAISDRGGIQNYGYTF.

Worth noting for this clonotype: A much larger clone differs by one base, so this may be a read error. The rearrangement links TRBV12-3 or TRBV12-4 to TRBJ2-7; D is possibly TRBD1 or TRBD2 (5 bases each). V shed 6 bases and J shed 6 bases, with 18 bases lying between them. The CDR3 is 14 amino acids. Written as DNA, the CDR3 is TGTGCCAGCAGCCCTCCGGGACGGCGATGCGAGCAGTACTTC. As protein: CASSPPGRRCEQYF.

This clonotype has ten or more counts. V usage is TRBV7-3 and J usage is TRBJ2-3, with TRBD2 matching 12 bases. In germline, CDR1 is SGHTA, CDR2 FQGTGA. The junction had 3 bases not matched to a gene; V was cut back by 0 bases and J by 2 bases. The CDR3 loop spans 17 amino acids. The CDR3 loop is CASSLTGLAGSTDTQYF. In DNA form, the CDR3 reads TGTGCCAGCAGCTTAACAGGACTAGCGGGATCCACAGATACGCAGTATTTT.

The rearrangement uses TRBV6-2 or TRBV6-3 and TRBJ2-1; tentative D call: TRBD2 (5 bases). Germline V gene sequence: CDR1 MNHEY, CDR2 SVGEGT. V was clipped by 8 bases and J by 0 bases, with 8 bases between them. The CDR3 is 13 amino acids. The CDR3 DNA reads TGTGCCAGCGCGGGCGGCTCCTACAATGAGCAGTTCTTC. It translates to CASAGGSYNEQFF.

Worth noting for this clonotype: A read error may explain this, as a much larger clone is one base away. The chain links TRBV11-2 to TRBJ1-1; TRBD1 matches 9 bases. This CDR3 is built from 14 residues. CDR1 and CDR2 (germline): SGHAT, FQNNGV. The CDR3 coding sequence is TGTGCCAGCAGCTCCGGGACAGGGCGAACTGGAGCTTTCTTT. Translated: CASSSGTGRTGAFF.

In its sample, this clonotype was seen many times. V is TRBV7-2 and J is TRBJ1-1; D remains ambiguous. Germline V gene sequence: CDR1 SGHTA, CDR2 FQGNSA. CDR3 length: 14 residues. Trimming stripped 1 base from V and 3 bases from J, with 9 bases between. Written as DNA, the CDR3 is TGTGCCAGCAGCTTAGTGTGGAGCCACACTGAAGCTTTCTTT. It codes for CASSLVWSHTEAFF.

This clonotype was seen at least ten times. V usage is TRBV2 and J usage is TRBJ2-1; D perhaps matches TRBD2 (5 bases). The CDR3 extends over 14 amino acids. The V gene lost 7 bases and the J gene lost 12 bases, with 22 bases spanning the gap. In germline, CDR1 is SNHLY, CDR2 FYNNEI. Here the CDR3 reads CASTEIGVLLGQFF. CDR3 DNA: TGTGCCAGCACCGAGATCGGGGTCCTCCTTGGGCAGTTCTTC.

This clonotype was counted at least ten times. This chain connects TRBV15 to TRBJ1-1; D not resolved. In germline, CDR1 is LNHNV, CDR2 YYDKDF (reference sequence). The CDR3 runs 15 residues. Trimming took off 0 bases at V and 0 bases at J, with 8 bases between the two ends. The CDR3 sequence: CATSRDLAMNTEAFF. The CDR3 DNA reads TGTGCCACCAGCAGAGATTTAGCGATGAACACTGAAGCTTTCTTT.

This clonotype was recorded a few times. The J gene is TRBJ1-4, the V gene TRBV9; D is perhaps TRBD1 (6 bases). Trimming removed 0 bases at V and 0 bases at J, with 9 bases between. Germline V lookup: CDR1 SGDLS, CDR2 YYNGEE. CDR3 length: 16 amino acids. CDR3 DNA: TGTGCCAGCAGCGTAGAACAGGGTACAACTAATGAAAAACTGTTTTTT. Amino acids: CASSVEQGTTNEKLFF.

In this sample, this clonotype turned up many times. The chain uses TRBV6-5 and TRBJ2-5, with D tentatively TRBD1 (5 bases). Germline V gives CDR1 MNHEY, CDR2 SVGAGI. The CDR3 has 14 amino acids. Trimming pared 0 bases from V and 5 bases from J, leaving 10 bases between. CDR3 nucleotide sequence: TGTGCCAGCAGTTACTCTCAGGGCGTGGAGACCCAGTACTTC. Encoded protein: CASSYSQGVETQYF.

The chain has TRBV6-1 and TRBJ2-1, with D hard to call. Trimming took off 7 bases at V and 0 bases at J, with 7 bases between the two ends. The germline gives CDR1 MNHNS, CDR2 SASEGT. This CDR3 spans 13 amino acids. The CDR3 sequence is CASISPSYNEQFF. CDR3 nucleotide sequence: TGTGCCAGCATCTCGCCCTCCTACAATGAGCAGTTCTTC.

This clonotype occurred many times. This chain uses TRBV7-8 with TRBJ2-7; 15 bases align to TRBD2. Germline CDR1 is SGHVS and CDR2 is FQNEAQ. The CDR3 is made up of 20 amino acids. V was clipped by 3 bases and J by 0 bases; unmatched bases: 12. This CDR3 is CASSFNPGLAGGTSSYEQYF. The CDR3 bases are TGTGCCAGCAGCTTTAATCCGGGACTAGCGGGAGGCACGAGCTCCTACGAGCAGTACTTC.

This clonotype was observed a handful of times. The rearrangement uses TRBV5-1 and TRBJ2-5; D might be TRBD2 (5 bases). The CDR3 is 18 residues long. Trimming stripped 0 bases from V and 1 base from J, with 19 bases between. The V gene's germline CDR1 is SGHRS and CDR2 YFSETQ. CDR3 sequence reads: CASSLASSGMRAQETQYF. The CDR3 nucleotides are TGCGCCAGCAGCTTGGCCTCTTCTGGGATGCGGGCCCAAGAGACCCAGTACTTC.

CDR3 protein: CASSKTLENYNEQFF. CDR3 sequence (DNA): TGTGCCAGCAGTAAAACTCTAGAGAACTACAATGAGCAGTTCTTC. The chain uses TRBV5-4 and TRBJ2-1; D is undetermined. The CDR3 loop spans 15 amino acids. V lost 5 bases to trimming and J lost 3 bases, with 15 bases between them. Per germline, CDR1 SGHNT and CDR2 YYREEE (reference sequence).

This clonotype was detected only a few times. The chain joins TRBV4-1 to TRBJ2-3; 10 bases match TRBD2. The germline V gene encodes CDR1 MGHRA and CDR2 YSYEKL. The CDR3 is 22 residues long. The trim removed 0 bases at V and 5 bases at J, leaving 23 bases unmatched. The CDR3 sequence is CASSQDRVRLAGDGGYRDTQYF. CDR3 nucleotides: TGCGCCAGCAGCCAAGACCGAGTGCGGCTAGCGGGAGACGGGGGTTACAGAGATACGCAGTATTTT.

This clonotype was counted ten times or more. CDR3 sequence: CASSFGPLETQYF. DNA of the CDR3: TGTGCCAGCAGCTTTGGGCCCCTGGAGACCCAGTACTTC. The gene calls are TRBV5-5 and TRBJ2-5; D uncertain. Germline V gene data show CDR1 as SGHKS and CDR2 as YYEKEE (reference sequence). V lost 2 bases to trimming and J lost 5 bases, with 10 bases between them. The CDR3 has 13 residues.

This clonotype was counted at least ten times. The V and J genes are TRBV4-1 and TRBJ1-1; TRBD1 aligns across 7 bases. V trimming: 3 bases; J trimming: 11 bases; junction bases outside the gene matches: 3. This CDR3 has 11 amino acids. Per the germline V gene, CDR1 is MGHRA and CDR2 is YSYEKL. CDR3 coding DNA: TGCGCCAGCAGCCAGGGACAGTGGGCTTTCTTT. Amino acid sequence: CASSQGQWAFF.

This clonotype has a count of ten or more. The CDR3 sequence: CATLLAGGNTGELFF. The CDR3 DNA reads as TGTGCCACCCTATTAGCGGGAGGGAACACCGGGGAGCTGTTTTTT. The V gene is TRBV2, the J gene TRBJ2-2; 10 bases are shared with TRBD2. V dropped 10 bases and J dropped 1; count of bases not matched to a gene: 6. CDR1 SNHLY and CDR2 FYNNEI come from the germline V gene. The CDR3 contains 15 residues.

This clonotype came up many times. The V and J genes are TRBV30 and TRBJ2-1; 7 nucleotides align to TRBD2. In germline, CDR1 is GTSNPN, CDR2 SVGIG (reference sequence). This CDR3 contains 15 residues. The V segment lost 3 bases and the J segment 2 bases; nucleotides outside the gene matches: 7. CDR3 coding DNA: TGTGCCTGGAGGTTTGCTAGCGGCACCTACAATGAGCAGTTCTTC. Translating it yields CAWRFASGTYNEQFF.

V gene TRBV28 combines with J gene TRBJ2-3; possible D gene TRBD2, 5 bases. V lost 7 bases to trimming and J lost 7 bases, with 21 bases between them. The V gene's germline CDR1 is MDHEN and CDR2 SYDVKM. This CDR3 is 15 amino acids long. The CDR3 DNA is TGTGCCAGCACCAAGAGCGGCCAGCTGCGGAATACGCAGTATTTT. This translates into CASTKSGQLRNTQYF.